This T cell receptor (beta chain) was obtained from a study of blood T cell repertoires in COVID-19. The overall study: The study drew acute and convalescent COVID-19 samples from the United States, Italy and Spain. Nucleic acid was either cDNA or gDNA, and it came from T cells, B-cell-depleted T cells, or PBMCs.

In the original processing: Reference gene primer amplification in the assay estimated nucleated cell counts. Generated by immunoSEQ multiplex PCR, the TCRdb table keeps only in-frame clones and is missing some. D and trimming were read from the DNA, whereas the V and J calls and clone size are those reported in that table. The sample includes under 250,000 clones, around 78% seen only once; the top ten take about 2.5%. This CDR3 is built from 15 residues. Germline assignment: CDR1 PRHDT and CDR2 FYEKMQ (reference sequence). V was cut by 0 bases and J by 4 bases, with 12 bases left in between. Sequences were obtained from peripheral blood. V and J are TRBV13 and TRBJ1-1; D is undetermined. This sequence was found in a woman aged 70-85 years with active or convalescent COVID-19. The CDR3 nucleotides read TGTGCCAGCAGCTTAGGCGGCCACCGAGGCACTGAAGCTTTCTTT. Translation: CASSLGGHRGTEAFF.